The rows below give T cell receptor beta chains drawn from one sample of a study of blood T cell repertoires in COVID-19. Clones were read by immunoSEQ multiplex PCR, and TCRdb kept only the in-frame ones, dropping some. Among approximately 100,000 clones listed, around 80% were seen once. Sequenced material: peripheral blood. Receptor source: a man aged 70-80 years with acute or convalescent COVID-19. CDR3s include the opening cysteine and the closing phenylalanine or tryptophan. D genes are given only for firm matches. Not every row has a clone size; where given, it reads once, few, many or a size class.

J	D	size	V	DNA	CDR3
TRBJ1-4	.	once	TRBV28	TGTGCCAGCAGAAAGACGGGTTTAGGTGAAAAACTGTTTTTT	CASRKTGLGEKLFF
TRBJ1-1	TRBD1	few	TRBV7-8	TGTGCCAGCAGCTCGACAGGGGGCCAGGGCACTGAAGCTTTCTTT	CASSSTGGQGTEAFF
TRBJ2-1	TRBD1	.	TRBV3-1/TRBV3-2	TGTGCCAGCAGCCAAGGGGGCCTCGGACAGGGGGCTATTAATGAGCAGTTCTTC	CASSQGGLGQGAINEQFF
TRBJ2-7	TRBD2	.	TRBV18	TGTGCCAGCTCATTGTCCCGGGGACTAGCGGGATTGGTGCAGTACTTC	CASSLSRGLAGLVQYF
TRBJ2-1	.	.	TRBV5-1	TGCGCCAGCAGCTTGGACAGTTACAATGAGCAGTTCTTC	CASSLDSYNEQFF
TRBJ2-1	.	.	TRBV7-9	TGTGCCAGCAGCTTAGGGGTAGGGGCTGAGCAGTTCTTC	CASSLGVGAEQFF
TRBJ1-1	.	few	TRBV6-2/TRBV6-3	TGTGCCAGCAGTTTGGGACTGTTCGCTGAAGCTTTCTTT	CASSLGLFAEAFF
TRBJ1-2	.	.	TRBV29-1	TGCAGCGTGGATGACATGTCGAATCGGGGCTACACCTTC	CSVDDMSNRGYTF
TRBJ2-1	TRBD1	.	TRBV19	TGTGCCAGTACCGTTTCTACAGGGGTACTCGACAATGAGCAGTTCTTC	CASTVSTGVLDNEQFF
TRBJ2-7	TRBD2	.	TRBV9	TGTGCCAGCAGCGGAGGACTAGCGGGGCTCTACGAGCAGTACTTC	CASSGGLAGLYEQYF
TRBJ1-5	.	.	TRBV14	TGTGCCAGCAGCCAGGGCCCTAACCAGCCCCAGCATTTT	CASSQGPNQPQHF
TRBJ1-1	.	.	TRBV19	TGTGCCAGTAGGCGAAATTCGAACACTGAAGCTTTCTTT	CASRRNSNTEAFF
TRBJ2-3	.	few	TRBV19	TGTGCCAGTAACGGGATTGTGTCAGATACGCAGTATTTT	CASNGIVSDTQYF
TRBJ2-5	TRBD1	.	TRBV4-1	TGCGCCAGCAGCCAGGCCTTGGGGACAGCCCAAGAGACCCAGTACTTC	CASSQALGTAQETQYF
TRBJ1-1	.	.	TRBV7-6	TGTGCCAGCGAGACCGGGACACAGAAGGACACTGAAGCTTTCTTT	CASETGTQKDTEAFF
TRBJ1-2	TRBD1	.	TRBV3-1/TRBV3-2	TGTGCCAGCAGCCCACGGGACAGCCCTAACTATGGCTACACCTTC	CASSPRDSPNYGYTF
TRBJ2-1	TRBD2	few	TRBV7-2	TGTGCCAGCAGCTTCCGCGGGGGACTAGCGGGAGGTACGCACTATGAGCAGTTCTTC	CASSFRGGLAGGTHYEQFF
TRBJ2-3	TRBD2	.	TRBV5-1	TGCGCCAGCAGCTCAGGCTCTAGCGGATCTACAGATACGCAGTATTTT	CASSSGSSGSTDTQYF
TRBJ2-1	TRBD2	.	TRBV10-3	TGTGCCATCAGTGAGCGGGCTAGCGGGGATTACAATGAGCAGTTCTTC	CAISERASGDYNEQFF
TRBJ1-6	.	.	TRBV7-6	TGTGCCAGCAGCCCTGAGACAGGAACCTATAATTCACCCCTCCACTTT	CASSPETGTYNSPLHF
TRBJ1-3	.	.	TRBV6-5	TGTGCCAGCAGTTACTCGAATCCAATCGGTGGAAACACCATATATTTT	CASSYSNPIGGNTIYF
TRBJ1-1	.	.	TRBV18	TGTGCCAGCTCAAGCCTGCCGATGGGGGGGGCGGGCACTGAAGCTTTCTTT	CASSSLPMGGAGTEAFF
TRBJ1-6	.	.	TRBV6-6	TGTGCCAGCAGTAGACAGGATACCTCACCCCTCCACTTT	CASSRQDTSPLHF
TRBJ2-3	TRBD1	.	TRBV15	TGTGCCACCAGCGGACCCGGGACAGGGCAGGACCCAGATACGCAGTATTTT	CATSGPGTGQDPDTQYF
TRBJ2-1	TRBD2	.	TRBV4-1	TGCGCCAGCAGCCAAGGGACTAGCGGGATGAAAAAAACCTACAATGAGCAGTTCTTC	CASSQGTSGMKKTYNEQFF
TRBJ2-7	TRBD1	.	TRBV6-5	TGTGCCAGCAGTTCATTCGGACAGGGTTTGTGGGAGCAGTACTTC	CASSSFGQGLWEQYF
TRBJ1-5	.	once	TRBV19	TGTGCCAGTAGTATACTGCGTGCGGCAGGGAATCAGCCCCAGCATTTT	CASSILRAAGNQPQHF
TRBJ2-3	.	.	TRBV5-1	TGCGCCAGCAGCTTGGACGGGAGCCGCGCCACAGATACGCAGTATTTT	CASSLDGSRATDTQYF
TRBJ2-7	.	.	TRBV2	TGTGCCAGCAGTGAGGAGACAGGTCCCTACGAGCAGTACTTC	CASSEETGPYEQYF
TRBJ1-1	.	.	TRBV6-5	TGTGCCAGCAGGCCGGGACACACTCTGAACACTGAAGCTTTCTTT	CASRPGHTLNTEAFF
TRBJ2-3	.	.	TRBV24-1	TGTGCCACCAGTGATTTAGGGGACACAGATACGCAGTATTTT	CATSDLGDTDTQYF
TRBJ1-5	.	.	TRBV5-5	TGTGCCAGCAGCTCGACAGTTAGCAATCAGCCCCAGCATTTT	CASSSTVSNQPQHF
TRBJ2-7	.	.	TRBV5-1	TGCGCCAGCAGCTTGCAAGCAGGGCCAGGGGTTTACGAGCAGTACTTC	CASSLQAGPGVYEQYF
TRBJ1-1	TRBD1	.	TRBV10-3	TGTGCCATCAGTGCAGTTGGACAGGGCGGTCCGGCCACTGAAGCTTTCTTT	CAISAVGQGGPATEAFF
TRBJ2-3	.	.	TRBV6-4	TGTGCCAGCAGTGTCCGGTCGGCAGATACGCAGTATTTT	CASSVRSADTQYF
TRBJ2-7	.	.	TRBV9	TGTGCCAGCAGCGTAGCTGTCGGGAACTCCTACGAGCAGTACTTC	CASSVAVGNSYEQYF
TRBJ2-1	TRBD1	.	TRBV5-3	TGTGCCAGAAGCGAAAGGGACAGCGACTGCTACAATGAGCAGTTCTTC	CARSERDSDCYNEQFF
TRBJ2-1	TRBD1	.	TRBV11-1	TGTGCCAGCAGCCTCCGACAGGGGTGGAATGAGCAGTTCTTC	CASSLRQGWNEQFF
TRBJ2-1	.	few	TRBV5-6	TGTGCCAGCTTCTCGGTGAGTGATGTCCTTGAGCAGTTCTTC	CASFSVSDVLEQFF
TRBJ1-1	.	.	TRBV12-3/TRBV12-4	TGTGCCACCCGGGGCACTGAAGCTTTCTTT	CATRGTEAFF
TRBJ2-6	.	.	TRBV5-1	TGCGCCAGCAGCCTAGGACAGTTTACCTCTGGGGCCAACGTCCTGACTTTC	CASSLGQFTSGANVLTF
TRBJ1-2	.	.	TRBV28	TGTGCCAGCAGTCCTCAGCGGGGTAACTATGGCTACACCTTC	CASSPQRGNYGYTF
TRBJ1-1	TRBD1	.	TRBV7-2	TGTGCCAGCAGCAGCCGACAGGGATACACTGAAGCTTTCTTT	CASSSRQGYTEAFF
TRBJ1-4	.	.	TRBV19	TGTGCCAGTAGTCGAGGGGGGGCGAGTGAAAAACTGTTTTTT	CASSRGGASEKLFF
TRBJ1-1	.	.	TRBV19	TGTGCCAGTACCAGAAACAGGAACACTGAAGCTTTCTTT	CASTRNRNTEAFF
TRBJ2-7	TRBD1	few	TRBV2	TGTGCCAGCAGTAGGAGACAGGGCTACGAGCAGTACTTC	CASSRRQGYEQYF
TRBJ1-1	.	.	TRBV19	TGTGCCAGTAGACGTGGAGGCACAGGTCGGGGGGCCACTGAAGCTTTCTTT	CASRRGGTGRGATEAFF
TRBJ1-1	.	once	TRBV7-9	TGTGCCAGCAGCCCCCCGCCCAGGAGGGGTTTTACTGAAGCTTTCTTT	CASSPPPRRGFTEAFF